These 13 T cell receptor beta chains were sequenced from one sample in a study of OX40 agonist ivuxolimab in advanced cancers. Only in-frame clones appear in the TCRdb table, and some are missing; sequencing was by immunoSEQ multiplex PCR. The table has 45,000 to 60,000 clones, about 90% seen once; the top ten hold 5.4%. The sample in question was CD4+ or CD8+ T cells sorted from blood, obtained in a trial of the OX40 agonist ivuxolimab. These receptors all come from an adult with an advanced solid tumor such as melanoma, head and neck, liver or kidney cancer.

V gene TRBV6-6 combines with J gene TRBJ1-2; D not resolved. CDR3 length equals 13 residues. Trimming took 5 bases from V and 5 from J, leaving 12 bases between them. Germline V lookup: CDR1 MNHNY, CDR2 SVGAGI (reference sequence). CDR3 protein: CASSPIVGYGYTF. CDR3 DNA: TGTGCCAGCAGTCCCATCGTGGGGTATGGCTACACCTTC.

V is TRBV2 and J is TRBJ1-4, with TRBD1 identical over 11 bases. Per germline, CDR1 SNHLY and CDR2 FYNNEI. J was trimmed by 8 bases and V by 4 bases; bases with no gene match: 6. The CDR3 is 15 residues long. CDR3 DNA sequence: TGTGCCAGCAGTGCGGACAGGGGGCTAGGCGAAAAACTGTTTTTT. Translating gives CASSADRGLGEKLFF.

The rearrangement links TRBV19 to TRBJ1-1, with 8 bases identical to TRBD1. CDR1 and CDR2 (germline): LNHDA, SQIVND (reference sequence). With 9 bases clipped from V and 11 bases from J, the junction kept 14 bases outside the gene matches. The CDR3 has 13 amino acids. CDR3 sequence reads: CASMTQDRVSAFF. In nucleotides, the CDR3 is TGTGCCAGCATGACTCAGGACAGGGTTTCCGCTTTCTTT.

The rearrangement links TRBV11-3 to TRBJ2-7; the D is unclear. This CDR3 is 14 amino acids long. The germline gives CDR1 SGHNT, CDR2 YENEEA. Trimming took 0 bases from V and 3 from J, leaving 9 bases between them. The CDR3 loop is CASSLEVVGYEQYF. The CDR3 nucleotides read TGTGCCAGCAGCTTAGAGGTAGTGGGCTACGAGCAGTACTTC.

The table lists this clone with a count of one. This rearrangement joins TRBV27 to TRBJ2-7; 13 bases fit TRBD2. J gave up 6 bases and V 6 bases, and 5 bases lay outside the gene matches. The CDR3 length is 14 residues. Germline V gene lookup returns CDR1 MNHEY and CDR2 SMNVEV (reference sequence). The CDR3 here is CASRWTSGSSEQYF. The CDR3 DNA reads TGTGCCAGCAGGTGGACTAGCGGGAGTAGCGAGCAGTACTTC.

This chain links TRBV7-6 with TRBJ2-2; D is possibly TRBD1 or TRBD2 (5 bases each). The V end lost 3 bases, the J end lost 7 bases, and 18 bases lay between the germline ends. The CDR3 has 16 residues. Germline loops: CDR1 SGHVS, CDR2 FNYEAQ. In DNA, the CDR3 is TGTGCCAGCAGCTTCGACTCCGGGACCCAGAACGGGGAGCTGTTTTTT. Encoded protein: CASSFDSGTQNGELFF.

V and J are TRBV27 and TRBJ1-5; no firm D call. Germline V gene lookup returns CDR1 MNHEY and CDR2 SMNVEV (reference sequence). The CDR3 contains 14 residues. Trimming pared 2 bases from V and 5 bases from J, leaving 10 bases between. CDR3 sequence reads: CASSLRSGDQPQHF. The DNA of the CDR3 is TGTGCCAGCAGTTTAAGGTCAGGTGATCAGCCCCAGCATTTT.

This rearrangement joins TRBV18 to TRBJ2-2; the D is unclear. V lost 3 bases, J lost 2 bases, and 10 bases lay in between. The CDR3 loop spans 15 amino acids. Germline V gives CDR1 KGHSH, CDR2 LQKENI. This CDR3 reads CASSPQRDNTGELFF. The CDR3 nucleotides are TGTGCCAGCTCACCCCAGCGAGACAACACCGGGGAGCTGTTTTTT.

The rearrangement uses TRBV11-1 and TRBJ2-5; TRBD2 agrees at 7 bases. CDR1 and CDR2 (germline): SGHAT, FQDESV (reference sequence). The CDR3 sequence is 15 residues long. The V segment lost 4 bases and the J segment 3 bases; nucleotides outside the gene matches: 8. The CDR3 sequence is CASSSHWLAEETQYF. The CDR3 nucleotides read TGTGCCAGCAGCTCCCATTGGCTAGCGGAAGAGACCCAGTACTTC. The full variable domain, in which reference TRBV11-1 and TRBJ2-5 provide the parts outside the CDR3, is EAEVAQSPRYKITEKSQAVAFWCDPISGHATLYWYRQILGQGPELLVQFQDESVVDDSQLPKDRFSAERLKGVDSTLKIQPAELGDSAMYLCASSSHWLAEETQYFGPGTRLLVL.

The chain carries TRBV5-1 and TRBJ2-7; TRBD2 matches at 7 bases. The CDR3 is 15 residues long. Trimming at V came to 5 bases and at J to 5 bases, leaving 13 bases not matched to a gene. Germline lookup yields CDR1 SGHRS and CDR2 YFSETQ. The CDR3 loop is CASRAGPTERDEQYF. CDR3 coding DNA: TGCGCCAGCAGAGCGGGGCCAACAGAAAGGGACGAGCAGTACTTC.

J is TRBJ2-7 and V is TRBV9; 13 bases line up with TRBD2. V shed 4 bases and J 5 bases; nucleotides not matched to a gene: 9. The CDR3 runs 16 residues. Looked up from germline, CDR1 is SGDLS and CDR2 is YYNGEE. The CDR3 sequence is CASSSRRLAGGHEQYF. The CDR3 DNA reads as TGTGCCAGCAGCTCGAGGCGACTAGCGGGAGGCCACGAGCAGTACTTC.

A remark on this clone: In the same sample, other DNA sequences code for this CDR3. The chain has TRBV18 and TRBJ2-1; TRBD2 matches 11 bases. J was trimmed by 5 bases and V by 3 bases; bases with no gene match: 6. Germline V gene lookup returns CDR1 KGHSH and CDR2 LQKENI. The CDR3 consists of 16 residues. The CDR3 loop reads CASSPPSGRPNNEQFF. The DNA of the CDR3 is TGTGCCAGCTCACCCCCTAGCGGGAGGCCTAACAATGAGCAGTTCTTC.

The chain is built from TRBV27 and TRBJ2-7; TRBD2 matches at 11 bases. This CDR3 has 14 residues. Losses at the gene ends were 5 bases for V and 3 bases for J; bases not matched to a gene: 3. Germline loops: CDR1 MNHEY, CDR2 SMNVEV (reference sequence). DNA for the CDR3: TGTGCCAGCAGTAGGACTAGCGGGTTCTACGAGCAGTACTTC. Its protein is CASSRTSGFYEQYF.